Listed below are T cell receptor beta chains from one sample, sequenced in a study of blood T cells in healthy people across ages. TCRdb recomputed calls from the 5' RACE reads with MiXCR, one row per CDR3 protein. The data hold about 1.7 million distinct CDR3 sequences, with over 25% observed a single time. Sequenced sample: blood. The receptors here all came from a woman aged 25 to 39 in good health. Each CDR3 is given with its conserved first and last residue. Fields, in order: V gene, clone size, D gene, J gene, CDR3 DNA, CDR3 protein. The D gene is left open where the match is weak. Rows may omit the clone size; those that give it use once, few, many or a size class.

TRBV20-1,few,TRBD2,TRBJ2-7,TGCAGTGCTGCGGGAGTTTCCTACGAGCAGTACTTC,CSAAGVSYEQYF
TRBV20-1,NA,TRBD1,TRBJ1-4,TGCAGTGCTCGACTACCTCCGGGACAGGATATAGGAAAACTGTTTTTT,CSARLPPGQDIGKLFF
TRBV28,few,NA,TRBJ2-1,TGTGCCAGCAGTGACCTGAGCTCCTACAATGAGCAGTTCTTC,CASSDLSSYNEQFF
TRBV5-1,few,NA,TRBJ1-6,TGCGCCAGCAGCTTGAGGGAAGCCGGCTATAATTCACCCCTCCACTTT,CASSLREAGYNSPLHF
TRBV5-6,NA,NA,TRBJ1-1,TGTGCCAGCAGCTGGCGGCAGGGGCCGCGGCGGACTGAAGCTTTCTTT,CASSWRQGPRRTEAFF
TRBV20-1,NA,NA,TRBJ2-1,TGCAGTGCTCCACCCTACGGAGGTGAGCAGTTCTTC,CSAPPYGGEQFF
TRBV30,NA,TRBD2,TRBJ2-7,TGTGCCTGGAGTGTATGGTCTAGCGGGAGCCACGAGCAGTACTTC,CAWSVWSSGSHEQYF
TRBV10-3,many,TRBD1,TRBJ1-1,TGTGCCATCAGTGACAGGGGGAAGAACACTGAAGCTTTCTTT,CAISDRGKNTEAFF
TRBV5-1,NA,NA,TRBJ2-7,TGCGCCAGCAGCCCGGATGCTGGCAGGGGTTACGAGCAGTACTTC,CASSPDAGRGYEQYF
TRBV9,many,TRBD2,TRBJ2-6,TGTGCCAGCAGCACCCGGGGGGCTGGGGCCAACGTCCTGACTTTC,CASSTRGAGANVLTF